Here is one TCR beta chain with its context. In the source study's methods: Cell counts per sample came from amplifying reference gene primers. Assay used: immunoSEQ multiplex PCR; TCRdb lists only in-frame clones, some missing. V, J and clone size reflect that table, while D and trimming were determined from the DNA. The table has 140,000 to 150,000 clones, about 82% seen once. The sample comes from a study of blood T cell repertoires in COVID-19. Study details: The United States, Italy and Spain supplied acute and convalescent COVID-19 samples. T cells, B-cell-depleted T cells, or PBMCs provided the cDNA or gDNA that served as material.

This CDR3 comprises 14 residues. V shed 4 bases, J shed 7 bases, and the junction held 0 bases outside the gene matches. The germline V gene encodes CDR1 SEHNR and CDR2 FQNEAQ (reference sequence). The sequence derives from a woman between 40 and 50 years old who had recovered from COVID-19. This rearrangement joins TRBV7-9 to TRBJ1-6; 11 bases match TRBD1. The material sequenced was PBMCs or T cells enriched from blood (not recorded which). The chain's CDR3 is CASSWTGGNSPLHF. CDR3 in DNA: TGTGCCAGCAGCTGGACAGGGGGCAATTCACCCCTCCACTTT.